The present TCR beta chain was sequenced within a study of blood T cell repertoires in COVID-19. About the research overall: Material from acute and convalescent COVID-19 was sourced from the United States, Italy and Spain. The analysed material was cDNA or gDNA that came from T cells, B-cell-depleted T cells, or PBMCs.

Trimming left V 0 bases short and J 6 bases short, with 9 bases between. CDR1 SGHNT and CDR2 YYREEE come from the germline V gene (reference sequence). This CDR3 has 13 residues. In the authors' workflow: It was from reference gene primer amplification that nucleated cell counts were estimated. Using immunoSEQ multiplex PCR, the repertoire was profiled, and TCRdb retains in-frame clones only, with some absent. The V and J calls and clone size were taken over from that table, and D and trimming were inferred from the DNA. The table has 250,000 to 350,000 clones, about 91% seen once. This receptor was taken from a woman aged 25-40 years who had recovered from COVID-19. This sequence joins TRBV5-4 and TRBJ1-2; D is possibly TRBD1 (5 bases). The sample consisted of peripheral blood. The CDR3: CASSLGGANGYTF. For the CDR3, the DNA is TGTGCCAGCAGCTTGGGGGGCGCCAATGGCTACACCTTC.